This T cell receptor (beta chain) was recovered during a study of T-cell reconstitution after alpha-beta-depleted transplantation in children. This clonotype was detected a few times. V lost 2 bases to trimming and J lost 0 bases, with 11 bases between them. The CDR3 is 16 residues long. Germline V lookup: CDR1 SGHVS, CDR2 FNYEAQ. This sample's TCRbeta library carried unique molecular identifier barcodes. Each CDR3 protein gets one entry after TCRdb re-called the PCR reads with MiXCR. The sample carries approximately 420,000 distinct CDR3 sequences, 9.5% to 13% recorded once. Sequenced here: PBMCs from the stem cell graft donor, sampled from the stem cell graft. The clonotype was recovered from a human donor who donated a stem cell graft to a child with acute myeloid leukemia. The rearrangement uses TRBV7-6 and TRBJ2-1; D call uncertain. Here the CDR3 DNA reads TGTGCCAGCAGCTTACAGTCCCGGAGCTCCTACAATGAGCAGTTCTTC. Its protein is CASSLQSRSSYNEQFF.